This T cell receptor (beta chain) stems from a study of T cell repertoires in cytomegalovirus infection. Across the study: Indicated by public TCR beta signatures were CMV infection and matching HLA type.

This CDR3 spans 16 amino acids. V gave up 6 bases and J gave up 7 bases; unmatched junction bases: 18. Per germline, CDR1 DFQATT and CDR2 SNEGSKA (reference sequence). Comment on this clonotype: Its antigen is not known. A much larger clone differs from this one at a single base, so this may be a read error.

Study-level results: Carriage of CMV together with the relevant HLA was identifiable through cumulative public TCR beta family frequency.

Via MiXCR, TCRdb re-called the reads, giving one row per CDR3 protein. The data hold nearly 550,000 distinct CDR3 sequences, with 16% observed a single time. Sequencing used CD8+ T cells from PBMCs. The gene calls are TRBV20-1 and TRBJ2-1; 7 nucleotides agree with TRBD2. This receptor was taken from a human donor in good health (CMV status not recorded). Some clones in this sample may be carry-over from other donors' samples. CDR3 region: CSARTRGRLGWNEQFF. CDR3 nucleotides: TGCAGTGCCCGGACTAGAGGGAGGTTGGGGTGGAATGAGCAGTTCTTC.